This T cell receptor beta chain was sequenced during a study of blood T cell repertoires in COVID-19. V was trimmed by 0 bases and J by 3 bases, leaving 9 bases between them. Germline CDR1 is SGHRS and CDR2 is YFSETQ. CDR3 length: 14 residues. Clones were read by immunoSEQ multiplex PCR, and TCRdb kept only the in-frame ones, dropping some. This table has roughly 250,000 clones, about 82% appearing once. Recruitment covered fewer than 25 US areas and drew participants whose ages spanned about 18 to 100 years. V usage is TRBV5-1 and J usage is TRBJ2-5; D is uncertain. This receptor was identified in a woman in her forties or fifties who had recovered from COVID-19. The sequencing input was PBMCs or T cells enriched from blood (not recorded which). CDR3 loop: CASSLGGQEETQYF. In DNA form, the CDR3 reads TGCGCCAGCAGCTTGGGTGGGCAGGAAGAGACCCAGTACTTC.